The rows below give T cell receptor beta chains drawn from one sample of a study of blood T cell repertoires in COVID-19. Clones were sequenced by immunoSEQ multiplex PCR, and TCRdb holds only the in-frame ones, with some missing. The table records approximately 210,000 clones, approximately 81% of them present only once. The sample was PBMCs or T cells enriched from blood (not recorded which). The receptors were gathered from a woman aged 45-65 years with acute COVID-19. Both conserved end residues are part of each CDR3. The D gene is left open where the match is weak. Only part of the rows carry a size: once, few, many, or a class if the clone is expanded.

TRBJ2-2 NA 15 TRBD2 TRBV5-1 TGCGCCAGCACTTCTACTAGCGGGAACACCGGGGAGCTGTTTTTT CASTSTSGNTGELFF
TRBJ1-1 NA 16 TRBD1 TRBV18 TGTGCCAGCTCACCGTCCAAGGACAGGGCCATCACTGAAGCTTTCTTT CASSPSKDRAITEAFF
TRBJ2-3 NA 15 TRBD2 TRBV7-3 TGTGCCAGCAGCCGGGAAGCGGGATCACGAAATACGCAGTATTTT CASSREAGSRNTQYF
TRBJ2-7 NA 14 TRBD1 TRBV18 TGTGCCAGCTCACCACGACAGGGGGTCTACGAGCAGTACTTC CASSPRQGVYEQYF
TRBJ2-4 NA 13 NA TRBV10-3 TGTGCCATCAGTGTGGAGCGTGCGGGCATTCAGTACTTC CAISVERAGIQYF
TRBJ2-3 NA 16 TRBD2 TRBV7-2 TGTGCCAGCAGCTTAGGAAGCGGGGGGAGCACAGATACGCAGTATTTT CASSLGSGGSTDTQYF
TRBJ2-7 NA 13 NA TRBV29-1 TGCAGCGTGGCCCCCGGGGGAAAGTACGAGCAGTACTTC CSVAPGGKYEQYF
TRBJ2-7 once 17 NA TRBV6-1 TGTGCCAGCAGTGACCCTTTGCGGGACAGTCTATCCTACGAGCAGTACTTC CASSDPLRDSLSYEQYF
TRBJ2-1 NA 15 NA TRBV7-2 TGTGCCAGCAGCCAGCAGGTTAGTTCCTACAATGAGCAGTTCTTC CASSQQVSSYNEQFF
TRBJ2-1 NA 16 TRBD2 TRBV19 TGTGCCAGTAGTGACCAAGGGACTAGCATCTACAATGAGCAGTTCTTC CASSDQGTSIYNEQFF
TRBJ2-4 NA 14 NA TRBV28 TGTGCCAGCAGTACCCCTGGACAGGCGGGGATTCAGTACTTC CASSTPGQAGIQYF
TRBJ2-2 few 16 NA TRBV11-2 TGTGCCAGCAGCTTAGGCCGAAACTCGTACACCGGGGAGCTGTTTTTT CASSLGRNSYTGELFF
TRBJ1-4 NA 15 TRBD1 TRBV5-5 TGTGCCAGCAGCTTGGGGGGACAGATTAATGAAAAACTGTTTTTT CASSLGGQINEKLFF
TRBJ1-1 NA 16 TRBD1 TRBV14 TGTGCCAGCAGCCAAGTTCAGGGGGAGTTGGACACTGAAGCTTTCTTT CASSQVQGELDTEAFF